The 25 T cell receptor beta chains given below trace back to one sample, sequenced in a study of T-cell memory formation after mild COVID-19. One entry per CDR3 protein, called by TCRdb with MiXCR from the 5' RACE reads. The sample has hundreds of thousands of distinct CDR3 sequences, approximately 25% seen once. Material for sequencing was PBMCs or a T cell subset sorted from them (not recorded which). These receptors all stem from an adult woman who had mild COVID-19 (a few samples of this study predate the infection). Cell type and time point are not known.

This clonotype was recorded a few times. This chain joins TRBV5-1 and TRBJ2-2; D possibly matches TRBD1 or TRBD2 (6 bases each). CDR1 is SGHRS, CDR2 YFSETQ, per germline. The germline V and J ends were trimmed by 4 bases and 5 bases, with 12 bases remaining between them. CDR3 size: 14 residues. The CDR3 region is CASSPQGRTGELFF. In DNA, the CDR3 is TGCGCCAGCAGCCCGCAGGGGAGGACCGGGGAGCTGTTTTTT.

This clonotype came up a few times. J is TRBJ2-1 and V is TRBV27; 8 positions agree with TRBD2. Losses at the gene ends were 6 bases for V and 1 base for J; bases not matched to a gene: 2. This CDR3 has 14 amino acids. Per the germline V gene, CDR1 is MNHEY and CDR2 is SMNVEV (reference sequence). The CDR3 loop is CASSTSGSYNEQFF. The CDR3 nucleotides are TGTGCCAGCAGCACTAGCGGTTCCTACAATGAGCAGTTCTTC.

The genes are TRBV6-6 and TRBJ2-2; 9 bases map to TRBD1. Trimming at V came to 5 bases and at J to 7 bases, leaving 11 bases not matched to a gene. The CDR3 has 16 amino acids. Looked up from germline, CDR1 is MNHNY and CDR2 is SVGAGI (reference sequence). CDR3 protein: CASSKQGAGLGGELFF. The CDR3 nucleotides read TGTGCCAGCAGTAAACAGGGGGCAGGACTGGGCGGGGAGCTGTTTTTT.

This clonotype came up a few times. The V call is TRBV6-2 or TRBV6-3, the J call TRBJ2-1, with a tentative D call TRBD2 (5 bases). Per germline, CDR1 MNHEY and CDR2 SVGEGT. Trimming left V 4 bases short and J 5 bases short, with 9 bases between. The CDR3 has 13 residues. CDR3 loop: CASSSGKHNEQFF. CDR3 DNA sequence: TGTGCCAGCAGTTCGGGAAAACACAATGAGCAGTTCTTC.

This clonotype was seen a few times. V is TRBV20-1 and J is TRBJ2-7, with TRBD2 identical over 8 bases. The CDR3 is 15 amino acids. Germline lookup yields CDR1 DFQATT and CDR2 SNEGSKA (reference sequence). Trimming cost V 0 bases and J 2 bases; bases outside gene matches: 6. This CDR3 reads CSARDEKRGPYEQYF. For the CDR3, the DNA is TGCAGTGCTAGAGATGAGAAGCGGGGGCCCTACGAGCAGTACTTC.

CDR3: CASSFSLPNTGELFF. In nucleotides, the CDR3 is TGCGCCAGCAGCTTCTCCCTTCCGAACACCGGGGAGCTGTTTTTT. This rearrangement joins TRBV5-1 to TRBJ2-2; D unclear. Trimming cost V 2 bases and J 0 bases, with 8 bases left between them. Germline V CDR1 and CDR2: SGHRS, YFSETQ. The CDR3 is 15 amino acids.

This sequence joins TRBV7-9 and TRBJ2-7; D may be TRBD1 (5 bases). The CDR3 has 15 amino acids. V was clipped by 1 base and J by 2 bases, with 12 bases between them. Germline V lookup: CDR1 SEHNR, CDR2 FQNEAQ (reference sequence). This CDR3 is CASSLGAGLTYEQYF. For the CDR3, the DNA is TGTGCCAGCAGCTTAGGCGCAGGGCTCACCTACGAGCAGTACTTC.

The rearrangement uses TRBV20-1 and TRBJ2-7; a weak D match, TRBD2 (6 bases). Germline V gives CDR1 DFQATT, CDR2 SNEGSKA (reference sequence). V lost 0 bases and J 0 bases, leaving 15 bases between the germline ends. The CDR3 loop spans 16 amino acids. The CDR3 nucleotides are TGCAGTGCTAGAGATCCGGTTGGAGGGAGCTCCTACGAGCAGTACTTC. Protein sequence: CSARDPVGGSSYEQYF.

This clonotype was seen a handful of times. CDR3 loop: CASSQGIWTEAFF. As DNA, the CDR3 is TGTGCCAGCAGCCAGGGGATTTGGACTGAAGCTTTCTTT. The chain couples TRBV14 to TRBJ1-1; D gene ambiguous. The CDR3 has 13 amino acids. V lost 3 bases and J 5 bases, leaving 10 bases between the germline ends. Germline V gene lookup returns CDR1 SGHDN and CDR2 FVKESK.

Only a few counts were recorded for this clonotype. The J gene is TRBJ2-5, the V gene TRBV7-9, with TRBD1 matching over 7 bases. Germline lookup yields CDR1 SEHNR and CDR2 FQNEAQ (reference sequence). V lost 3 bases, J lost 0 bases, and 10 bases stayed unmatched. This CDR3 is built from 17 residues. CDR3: CASSFSIGTAYQETQYF. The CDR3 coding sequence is TGTGCCAGCAGCTTCTCAATCGGGACAGCATACCAAGAGACCCAGTACTTC.

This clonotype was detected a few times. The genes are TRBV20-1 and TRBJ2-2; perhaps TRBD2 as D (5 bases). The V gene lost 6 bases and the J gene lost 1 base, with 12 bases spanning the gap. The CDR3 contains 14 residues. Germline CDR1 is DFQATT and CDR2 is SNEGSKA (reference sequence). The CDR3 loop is CSASHSVNTGELFF. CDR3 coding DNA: TGCAGTGCGTCCCATAGCGTGAACACCGGGGAGCTGTTTTTT.

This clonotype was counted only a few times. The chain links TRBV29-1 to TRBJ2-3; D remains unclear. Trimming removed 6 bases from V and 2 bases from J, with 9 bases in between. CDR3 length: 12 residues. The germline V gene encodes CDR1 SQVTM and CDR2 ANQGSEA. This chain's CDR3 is CSVSADTDTQYF. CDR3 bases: TGCAGCGTATCGGCTGACACAGATACGCAGTATTTT.

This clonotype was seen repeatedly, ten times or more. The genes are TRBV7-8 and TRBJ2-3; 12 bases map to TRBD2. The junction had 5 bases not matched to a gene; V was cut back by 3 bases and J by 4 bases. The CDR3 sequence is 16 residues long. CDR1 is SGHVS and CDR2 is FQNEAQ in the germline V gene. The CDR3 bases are TGTGCCAGCAGCTTTACTAGCGGGGGGAGTGCAGATACGCAGTATTTT. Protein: CASSFTSGGSADTQYF.

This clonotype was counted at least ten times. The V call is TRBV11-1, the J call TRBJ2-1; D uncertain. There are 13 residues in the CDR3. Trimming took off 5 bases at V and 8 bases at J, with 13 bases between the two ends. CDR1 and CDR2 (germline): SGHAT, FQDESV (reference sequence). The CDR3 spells CASSRDSKYEQFF. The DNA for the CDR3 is TGTGCCAGCAGCCGAGACTCAAAATATGAGCAGTTCTTC.

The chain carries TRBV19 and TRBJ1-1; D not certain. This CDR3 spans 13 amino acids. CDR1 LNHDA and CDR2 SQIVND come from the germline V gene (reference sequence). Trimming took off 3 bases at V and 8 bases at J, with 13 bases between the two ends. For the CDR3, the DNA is TGTGCCAGTAGTATCTACGGCCGGCCCGAAGCTTTCTTT. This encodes CASSIYGRPEAFF.

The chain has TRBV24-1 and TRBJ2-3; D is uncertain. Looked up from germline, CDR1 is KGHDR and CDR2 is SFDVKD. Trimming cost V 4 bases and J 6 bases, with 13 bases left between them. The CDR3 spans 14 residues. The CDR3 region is CATSDSDQFDTQYF. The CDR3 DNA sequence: TGTGCCACCAGTGACTCCGACCAGTTTGATACGCAGTATTTT.

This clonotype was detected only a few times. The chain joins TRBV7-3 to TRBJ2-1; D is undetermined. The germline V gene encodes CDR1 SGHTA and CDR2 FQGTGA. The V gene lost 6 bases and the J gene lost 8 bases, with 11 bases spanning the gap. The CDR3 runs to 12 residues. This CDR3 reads CASSSDRDEQFF. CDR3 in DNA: TGTGCCAGCAGTTCAGATCGTGATGAGCAGTTCTTC. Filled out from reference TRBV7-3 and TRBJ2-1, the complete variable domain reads GAGVSQTPSNKVTEKGKYVELRCDPISGHTALYWYRQSLGQGPEFLIYFQGTGAADDSGLPNDRFFAVRPEGSVSTLKIQRTERGDSAVYLCASSSDRDEQFFGPGTRLTVL.

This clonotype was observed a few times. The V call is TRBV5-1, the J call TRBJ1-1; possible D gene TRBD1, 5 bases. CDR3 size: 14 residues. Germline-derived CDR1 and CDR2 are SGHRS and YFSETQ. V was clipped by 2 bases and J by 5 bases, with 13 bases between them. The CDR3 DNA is TGCGCCAGCAGCTTTCCCGGGGCGAGGACTGAAGCTTTCTTT. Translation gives CASSFPGARTEAFF. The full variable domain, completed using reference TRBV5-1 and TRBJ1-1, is KAGVTQTPRYLIKTRGQQVTLSCSPISGHRSVSWYQQTPGQGLQFLFEYFSETQRNKGNFPGRFSGRQFSNSRSEMNVSTLELGDSALYLCASSFPGARTEAFFGQGTRLTVV.

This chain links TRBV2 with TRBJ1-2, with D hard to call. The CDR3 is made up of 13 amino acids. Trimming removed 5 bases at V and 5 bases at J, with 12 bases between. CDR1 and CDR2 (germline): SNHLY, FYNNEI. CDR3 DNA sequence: TGTGCCAGCAGTCTCCAGGACCGTTATGGCTACACCTTC. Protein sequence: CASSLQDRYGYTF.

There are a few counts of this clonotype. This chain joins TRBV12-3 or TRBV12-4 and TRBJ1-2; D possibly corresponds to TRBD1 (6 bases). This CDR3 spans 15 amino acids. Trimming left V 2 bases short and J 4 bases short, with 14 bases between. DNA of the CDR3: TGTGCCAGCAGTTTATCAGGGGCCCTGGGCTATGGCTACACCTTC. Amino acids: CASSLSGALGYGYTF.

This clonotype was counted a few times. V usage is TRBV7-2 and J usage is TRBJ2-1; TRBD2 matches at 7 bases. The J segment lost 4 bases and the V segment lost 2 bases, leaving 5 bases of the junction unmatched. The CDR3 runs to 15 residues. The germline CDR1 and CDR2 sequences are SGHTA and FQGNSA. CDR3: CASSLTLAAYNEQFF. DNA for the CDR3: TGTGCCAGCAGCTTAACCCTAGCGGCGTACAATGAGCAGTTCTTC.

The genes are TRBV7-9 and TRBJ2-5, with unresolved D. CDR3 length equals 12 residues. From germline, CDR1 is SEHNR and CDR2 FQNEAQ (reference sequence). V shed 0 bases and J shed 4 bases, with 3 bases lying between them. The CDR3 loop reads CASSLAAETQYF. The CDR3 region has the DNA TGTGCCAGCAGCTTAGCAGCAGAGACCCAGTACTTC.

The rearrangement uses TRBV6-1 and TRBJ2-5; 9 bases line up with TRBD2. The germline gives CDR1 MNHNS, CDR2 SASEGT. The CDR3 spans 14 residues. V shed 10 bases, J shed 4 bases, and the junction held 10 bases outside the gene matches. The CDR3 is CAIGPGGRAETQYF. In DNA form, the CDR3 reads TGTGCCATAGGTCCTGGCGGGAGGGCAGAGACCCAGTACTTC.

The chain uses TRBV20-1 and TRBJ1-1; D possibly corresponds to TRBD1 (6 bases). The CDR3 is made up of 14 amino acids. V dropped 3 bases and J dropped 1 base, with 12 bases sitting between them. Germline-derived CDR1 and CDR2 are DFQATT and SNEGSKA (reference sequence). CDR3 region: CSASLPQGNTEAFF. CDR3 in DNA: TGCAGTGCTAGCCTTCCACAGGGGAACACTGAAGCTTTCTTT.

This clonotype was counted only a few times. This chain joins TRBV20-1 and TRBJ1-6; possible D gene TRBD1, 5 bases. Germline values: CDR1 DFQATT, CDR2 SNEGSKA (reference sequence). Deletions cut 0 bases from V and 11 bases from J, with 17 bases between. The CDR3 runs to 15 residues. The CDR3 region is CSARDKADKYPPLHF. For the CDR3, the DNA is TGCAGTGCTAGAGATAAGGCGGACAAGTATCCACCCCTCCACTTT.